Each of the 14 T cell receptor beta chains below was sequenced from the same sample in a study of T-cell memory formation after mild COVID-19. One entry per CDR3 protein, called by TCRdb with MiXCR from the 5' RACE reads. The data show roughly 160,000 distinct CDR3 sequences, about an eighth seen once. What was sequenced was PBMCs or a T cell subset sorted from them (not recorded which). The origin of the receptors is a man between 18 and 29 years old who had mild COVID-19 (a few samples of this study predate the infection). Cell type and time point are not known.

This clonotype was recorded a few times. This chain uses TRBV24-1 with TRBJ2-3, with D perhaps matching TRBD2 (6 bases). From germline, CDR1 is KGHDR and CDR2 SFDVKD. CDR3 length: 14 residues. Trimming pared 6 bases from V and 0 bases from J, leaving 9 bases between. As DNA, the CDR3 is TGTGCCACCAGTTATCGGGGGAGCACAGATACGCAGTATTTT. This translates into CATSYRGSTDTQYF.

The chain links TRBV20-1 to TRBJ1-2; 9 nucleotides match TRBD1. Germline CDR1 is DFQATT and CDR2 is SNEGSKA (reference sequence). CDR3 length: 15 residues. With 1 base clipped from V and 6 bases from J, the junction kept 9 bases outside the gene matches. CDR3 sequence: CSARGSLGQGDGYTF. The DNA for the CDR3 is TGCAGTGCTAGAGGCAGCTTGGGACAGGGTGATGGCTACACCTTC.

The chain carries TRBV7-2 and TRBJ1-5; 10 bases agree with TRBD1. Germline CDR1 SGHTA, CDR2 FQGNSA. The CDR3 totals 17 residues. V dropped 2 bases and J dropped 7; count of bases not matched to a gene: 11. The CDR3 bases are TGTGCCAGCAGCTTACCAACGACAGGGGGCTTGGGGCAGCCCCAGCATTTT. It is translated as CASSLPTTGGLGQPQHF.

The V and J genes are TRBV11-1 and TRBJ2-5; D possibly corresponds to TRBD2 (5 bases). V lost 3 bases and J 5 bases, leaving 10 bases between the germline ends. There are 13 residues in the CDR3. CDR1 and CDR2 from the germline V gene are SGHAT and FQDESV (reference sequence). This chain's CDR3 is CASSFGETETQYF. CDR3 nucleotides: TGTGCCAGCAGCTTTGGGGAGACGGAGACCCAGTACTTC.

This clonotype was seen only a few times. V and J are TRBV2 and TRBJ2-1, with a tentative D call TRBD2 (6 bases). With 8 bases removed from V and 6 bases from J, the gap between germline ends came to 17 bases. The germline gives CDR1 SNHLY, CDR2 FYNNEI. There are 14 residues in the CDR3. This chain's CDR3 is CASGGIPDANEQFF. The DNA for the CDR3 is TGTGCCAGCGGGGGGATTCCAGACGCCAATGAGCAGTTCTTC.

CDR3 in amino acids: CASSQLRGLGSPLHF. CDR3 coding DNA: TGTGCCAGCAGCCAATTGAGAGGGTTGGGTTCACCCCTCCACTTT. The chain recombines TRBV3-1 with TRBJ1-6; D remains ambiguous. Between the trimmed V and J ends, which lost 2 bases and 9 bases, there was a span of 14 bases. CDR3 length: 15 residues. Germline V lookup: CDR1 LGHDT, CDR2 YNNKEL (reference sequence).

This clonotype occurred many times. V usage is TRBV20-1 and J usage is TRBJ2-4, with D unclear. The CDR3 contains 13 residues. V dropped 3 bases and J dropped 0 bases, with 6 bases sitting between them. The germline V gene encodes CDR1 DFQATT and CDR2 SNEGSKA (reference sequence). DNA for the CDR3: TGCAGTGCTAGTCAGTTAGCCAAAAACATTCAGTACTTC. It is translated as CSASQLAKNIQYF.

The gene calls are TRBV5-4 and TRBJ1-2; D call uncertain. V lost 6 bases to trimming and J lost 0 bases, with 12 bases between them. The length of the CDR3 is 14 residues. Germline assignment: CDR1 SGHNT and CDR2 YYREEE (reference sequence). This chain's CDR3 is CASTPGPSNYGYTF. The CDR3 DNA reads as TGTGCCAGCACCCCAGGCCCTTCTAACTATGGCTACACCTTC.

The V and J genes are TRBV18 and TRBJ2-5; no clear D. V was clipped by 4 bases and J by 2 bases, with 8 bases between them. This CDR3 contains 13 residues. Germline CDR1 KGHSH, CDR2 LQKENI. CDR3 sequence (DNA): TGTGCCAGCTCACAGGCATCACAAGAGACCCAGTACTTC. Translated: CASSQASQETQYF.

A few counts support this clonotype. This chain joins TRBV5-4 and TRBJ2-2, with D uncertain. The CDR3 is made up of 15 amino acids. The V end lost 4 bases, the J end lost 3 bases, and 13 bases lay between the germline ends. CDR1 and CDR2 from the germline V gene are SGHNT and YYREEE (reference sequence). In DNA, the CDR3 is TGTGCCAGCAGCCCAAGGACCACGCACACCGGGGAGCTGTTTTTT. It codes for CASSPRTTHTGELFF.

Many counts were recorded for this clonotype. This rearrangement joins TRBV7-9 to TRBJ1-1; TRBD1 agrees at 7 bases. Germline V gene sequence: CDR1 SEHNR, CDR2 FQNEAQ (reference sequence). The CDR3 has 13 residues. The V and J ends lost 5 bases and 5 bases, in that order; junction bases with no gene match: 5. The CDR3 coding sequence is TGTGCCAGCAGCGCGCAGGGGGAAACTGAAGCTTTCTTT. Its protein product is CASSAQGETEAFF. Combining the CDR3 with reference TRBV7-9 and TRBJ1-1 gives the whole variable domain DTGVSQNPRHKITKRGQNVTFRCDPISEHNRLYWYRQTLGQGPEFLTYFQNEAQLEKSRLLSDRFSAERPKGSFSTLEIQRTEQGDSAMYLCASSAQGETEAFFGQGTRLTVV.

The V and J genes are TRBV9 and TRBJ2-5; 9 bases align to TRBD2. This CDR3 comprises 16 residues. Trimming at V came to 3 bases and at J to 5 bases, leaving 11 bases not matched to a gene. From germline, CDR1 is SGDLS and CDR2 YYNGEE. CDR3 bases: TGTGCCAGCAGCGGCGGGAGGGTCAGATCAGTGGAGACCCAGTACTTC. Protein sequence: CASSGGRVRSVETQYF.

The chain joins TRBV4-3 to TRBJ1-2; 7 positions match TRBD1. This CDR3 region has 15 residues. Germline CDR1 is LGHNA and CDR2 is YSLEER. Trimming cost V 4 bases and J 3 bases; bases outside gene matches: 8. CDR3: CASSLTDRADYGYTF. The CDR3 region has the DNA TGCGCCAGCAGCCTAACCGACAGGGCGGACTATGGCTACACCTTC.

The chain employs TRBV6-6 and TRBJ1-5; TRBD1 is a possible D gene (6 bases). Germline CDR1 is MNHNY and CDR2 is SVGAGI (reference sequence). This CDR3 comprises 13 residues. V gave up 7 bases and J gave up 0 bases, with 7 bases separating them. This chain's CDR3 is CASTDSSNQPQHF. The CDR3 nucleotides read TGTGCCAGCACGGACAGTAGCAATCAGCCCCAGCATTTT.